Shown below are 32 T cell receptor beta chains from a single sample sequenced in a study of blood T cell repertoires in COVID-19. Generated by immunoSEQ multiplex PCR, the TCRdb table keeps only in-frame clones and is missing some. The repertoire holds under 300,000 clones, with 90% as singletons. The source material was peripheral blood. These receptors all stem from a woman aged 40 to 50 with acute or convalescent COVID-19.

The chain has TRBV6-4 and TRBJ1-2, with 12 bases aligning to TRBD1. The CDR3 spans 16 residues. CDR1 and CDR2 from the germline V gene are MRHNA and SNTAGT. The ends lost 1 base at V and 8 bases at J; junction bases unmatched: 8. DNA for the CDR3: TGTGCCAGCAGTGACTTACCGGGACAGGGGGCGCGAGGCTACACCTTC. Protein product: CASSDLPGQGARGYTF.

The CDR3 bases are TGCGCCAGCAGTGAGGCCGGGAACACTGAAGCTTTCTTT. Its protein is CASSEAGNTEAFF. The chain couples TRBV10-1 to TRBJ1-1, with no clear D. V shed 2 bases and J shed 1 base, with 5 bases lying between them. This CDR3 has 13 residues. CDR1 is WNHNN and CDR2 is SYGVQD in the germline V gene (reference sequence).

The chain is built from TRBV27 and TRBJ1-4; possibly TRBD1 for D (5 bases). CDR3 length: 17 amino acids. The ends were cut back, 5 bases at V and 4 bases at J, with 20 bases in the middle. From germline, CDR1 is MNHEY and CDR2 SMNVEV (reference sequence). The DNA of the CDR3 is TGTGCCAGCAGTCCGAACCCCACAGGAGCCCTTAATGAAAAACTGTTTTTT. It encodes CASSPNPTGALNEKLFF.

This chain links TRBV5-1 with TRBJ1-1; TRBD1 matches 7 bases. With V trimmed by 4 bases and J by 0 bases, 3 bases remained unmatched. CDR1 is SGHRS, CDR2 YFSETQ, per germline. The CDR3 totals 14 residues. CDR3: CASSPDRLNTEAFF. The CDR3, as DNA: TGCGCCAGCAGCCCGGACAGGCTGAACACTGAAGCTTTCTTT. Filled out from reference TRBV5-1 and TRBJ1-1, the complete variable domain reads KAGVTQTPRYLIKTRGQQVTLSCSPISGHRSVSWYQQTPGQGLQFLFEYFSETQRNKGNFPGRFSGRQFSNSRSEMNVSTLELGDSALYLCASSPDRLNTEAFFGQGTRLTVV.

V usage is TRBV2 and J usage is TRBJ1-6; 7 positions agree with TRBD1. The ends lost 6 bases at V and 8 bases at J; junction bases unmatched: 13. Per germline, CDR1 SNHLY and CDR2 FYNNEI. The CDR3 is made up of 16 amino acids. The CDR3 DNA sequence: TGTGCCAGCAGCTCCCACAGGGGAGAGGCGTATTCACCCCTCCACTTT. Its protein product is CASSSHRGEAYSPLHF.

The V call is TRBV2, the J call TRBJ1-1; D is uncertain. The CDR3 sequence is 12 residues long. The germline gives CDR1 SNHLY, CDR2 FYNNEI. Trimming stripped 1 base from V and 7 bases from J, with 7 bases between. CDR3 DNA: TGTGCCAGCAGTGAAGTTGACTATGAAGCTTTCTTT. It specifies CASSEVDYEAFF.

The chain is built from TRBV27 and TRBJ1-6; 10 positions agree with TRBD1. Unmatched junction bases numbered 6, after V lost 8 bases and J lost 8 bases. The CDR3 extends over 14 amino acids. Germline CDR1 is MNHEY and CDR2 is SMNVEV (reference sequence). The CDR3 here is CASRVGTGDSPLHF. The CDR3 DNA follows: TGTGCCAGCCGGGTAGGGACAGGGGATTCACCCCTCCACTTT.

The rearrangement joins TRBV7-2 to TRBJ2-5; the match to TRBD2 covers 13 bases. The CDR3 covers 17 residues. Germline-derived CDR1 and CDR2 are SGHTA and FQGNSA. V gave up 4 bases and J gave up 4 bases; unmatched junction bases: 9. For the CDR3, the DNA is TGTGCCAGCAGCTCGATTACTAGCGGGGGGGCTTCAGAGACCCAGTACTTC. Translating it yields CASSSITSGGASETQYF.

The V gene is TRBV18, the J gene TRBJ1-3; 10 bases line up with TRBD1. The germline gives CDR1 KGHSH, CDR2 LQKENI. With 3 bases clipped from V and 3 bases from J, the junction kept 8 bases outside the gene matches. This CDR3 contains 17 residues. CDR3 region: CASSPSGQGIVGNTIYF. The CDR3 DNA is TGTGCCAGCTCACCGTCGGGACAGGGGATTGTTGGAAACACCATATATTTT.

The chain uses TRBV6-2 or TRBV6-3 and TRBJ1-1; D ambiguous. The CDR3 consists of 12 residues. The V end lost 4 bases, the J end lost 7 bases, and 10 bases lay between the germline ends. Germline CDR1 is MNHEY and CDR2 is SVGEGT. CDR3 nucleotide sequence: TGTGCCAGCAGTTTCCGACACCATGAAGCTTTCTTT. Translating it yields CASSFRHHEAFF.

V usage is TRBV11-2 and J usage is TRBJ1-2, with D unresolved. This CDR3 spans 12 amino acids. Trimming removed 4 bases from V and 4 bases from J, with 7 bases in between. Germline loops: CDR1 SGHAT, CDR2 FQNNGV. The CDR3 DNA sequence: TGTGCCAGCAGCTCGGGAACCTATGGCTACACCTTC. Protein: CASSSGTYGYTF.

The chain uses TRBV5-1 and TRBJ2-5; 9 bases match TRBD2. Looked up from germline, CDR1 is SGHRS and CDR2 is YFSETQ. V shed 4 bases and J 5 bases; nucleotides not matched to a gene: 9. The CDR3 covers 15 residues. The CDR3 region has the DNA TGCGCCAGCAGCCGGGCAGCTAGCGGGATTGAGACCCAGTACTTC. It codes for CASSRAASGIETQYF.

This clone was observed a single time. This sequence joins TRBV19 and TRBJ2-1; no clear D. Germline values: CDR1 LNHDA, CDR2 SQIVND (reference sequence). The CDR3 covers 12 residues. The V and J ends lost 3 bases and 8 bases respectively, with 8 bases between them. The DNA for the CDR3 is TGTGCCAGTAGTATTAAAGCGTATGAGCAGTTCTTC. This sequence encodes CASSIKAYEQFF. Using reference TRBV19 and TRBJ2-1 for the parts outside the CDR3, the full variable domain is DGGITQSPKYLFRKEGQNVTLSCEQNLNHDAMYWYRQDPGQGLRLIYYSQIVNDFQKGDIAEGYSVSREKKESFPLTVTSAQKNPTAFYLCASSIKAYEQFFGPGTRLTVL.

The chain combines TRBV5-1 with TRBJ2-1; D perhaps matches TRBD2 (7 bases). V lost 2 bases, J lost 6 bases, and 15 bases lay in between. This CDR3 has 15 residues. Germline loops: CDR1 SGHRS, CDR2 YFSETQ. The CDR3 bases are TGCGCCAGCAGCTTCGCAGGGAGGGGGTCCAATGAGCAGTTCTTC. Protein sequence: CASSFAGRGSNEQFF.

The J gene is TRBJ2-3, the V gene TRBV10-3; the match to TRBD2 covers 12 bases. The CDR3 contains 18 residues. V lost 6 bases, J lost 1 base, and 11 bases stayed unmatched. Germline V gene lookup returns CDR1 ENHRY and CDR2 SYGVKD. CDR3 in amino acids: CAISHGLAGGQGTDTQYF. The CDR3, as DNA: TGTGCCATCAGCCACGGCCTAGCGGGGGGGCAGGGCACAGATACGCAGTATTTT.

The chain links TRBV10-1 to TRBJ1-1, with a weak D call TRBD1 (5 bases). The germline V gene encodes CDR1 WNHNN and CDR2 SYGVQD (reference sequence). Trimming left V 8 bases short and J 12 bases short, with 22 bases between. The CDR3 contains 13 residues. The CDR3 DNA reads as TGCGCCAGCGCCTCCCAGGGACGGGGGATAACTTTCTTT. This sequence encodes CASASQGRGITFF.

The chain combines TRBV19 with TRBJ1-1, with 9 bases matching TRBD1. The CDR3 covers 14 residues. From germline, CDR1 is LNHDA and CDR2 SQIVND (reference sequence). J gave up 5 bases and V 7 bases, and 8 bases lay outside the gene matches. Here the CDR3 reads CASTSDRGGTEAFF. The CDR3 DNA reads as TGTGCCAGTACCTCGGACAGGGGAGGAACTGAAGCTTTCTTT.

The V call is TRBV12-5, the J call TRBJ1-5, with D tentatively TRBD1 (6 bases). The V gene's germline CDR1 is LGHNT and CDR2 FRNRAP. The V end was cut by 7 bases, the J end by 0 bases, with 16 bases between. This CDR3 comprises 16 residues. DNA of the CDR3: TGTGCTAGTGACGCGGACAGCGGTTATAGCAATCAGCCCCAGCATTTT. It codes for CASDADSGYSNQPQHF.

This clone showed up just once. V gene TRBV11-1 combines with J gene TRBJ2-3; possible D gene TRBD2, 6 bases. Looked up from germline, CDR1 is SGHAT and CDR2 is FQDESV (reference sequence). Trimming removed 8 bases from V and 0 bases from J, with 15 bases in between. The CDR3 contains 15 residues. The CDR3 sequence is CASDGRGGSTDTQYF. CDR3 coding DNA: TGTGCCAGCGACGGAAGGGGAGGTAGCACAGATACGCAGTATTTT.

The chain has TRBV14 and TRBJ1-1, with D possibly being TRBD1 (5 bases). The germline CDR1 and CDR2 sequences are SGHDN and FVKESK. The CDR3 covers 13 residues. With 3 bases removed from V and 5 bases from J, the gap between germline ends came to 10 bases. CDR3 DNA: TGTGCCAGCAGCCAGCTACGGGGGACTGAAGCTTTCTTT. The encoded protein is CASSQLRGTEAFF. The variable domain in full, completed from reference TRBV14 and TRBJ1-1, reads EAGVTQFPSHSVIEKGQTVTLRCDPISGHDNLYWYRRVMGKEIKFLLHFVKESKQDESGMPNNRFLAERTGGTYSTLKVQPAELEDSGVYFCASSQLRGTEAFFGQGTRLTVV.

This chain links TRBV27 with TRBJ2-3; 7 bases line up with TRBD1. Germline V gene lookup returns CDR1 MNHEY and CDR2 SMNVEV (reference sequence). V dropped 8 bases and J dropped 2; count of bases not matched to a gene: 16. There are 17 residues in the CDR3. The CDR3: CASQRLQLTGDTDTQYF. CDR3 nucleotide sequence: TGTGCCAGCCAACGGCTACAATTAACAGGGGACACAGATACGCAGTATTTT.

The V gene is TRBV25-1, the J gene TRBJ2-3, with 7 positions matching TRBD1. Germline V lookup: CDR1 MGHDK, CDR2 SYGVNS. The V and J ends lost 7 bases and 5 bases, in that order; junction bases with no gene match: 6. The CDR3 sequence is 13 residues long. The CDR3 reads CASKGYRGDTQYF. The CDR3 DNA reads TGTGCCAGCAAAGGATACAGGGGAGATACGCAGTATTTT.

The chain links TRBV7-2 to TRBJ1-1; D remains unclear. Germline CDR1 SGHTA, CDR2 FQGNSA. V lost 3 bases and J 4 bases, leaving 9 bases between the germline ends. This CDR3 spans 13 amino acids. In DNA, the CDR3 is TGTGCCAGCAGCTTCTTTTCAGGCACTGAAGCTTTCTTT. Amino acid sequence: CASSFFSGTEAFF.

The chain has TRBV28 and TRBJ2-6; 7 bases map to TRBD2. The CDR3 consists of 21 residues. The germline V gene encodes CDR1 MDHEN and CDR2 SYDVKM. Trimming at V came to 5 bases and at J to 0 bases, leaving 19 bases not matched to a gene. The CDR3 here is CASSPSGAGFAPLSGANVLTF. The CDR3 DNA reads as TGTGCCAGCAGTCCCTCAGGAGCGGGGTTCGCTCCACTCTCTGGGGCCAACGTCCTGACTTTC. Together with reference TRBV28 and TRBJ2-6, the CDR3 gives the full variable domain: DVKVTQSSRYLVKRTGEKVFLECVQDMDHENMFWYRQDPGLGLRLIYFSYDVKMKEKGDIPEGYSVSREKKERFSLILESASTNQTSMYLCASSPSGAGFAPLSGANVLTFGAGSRLTVL.

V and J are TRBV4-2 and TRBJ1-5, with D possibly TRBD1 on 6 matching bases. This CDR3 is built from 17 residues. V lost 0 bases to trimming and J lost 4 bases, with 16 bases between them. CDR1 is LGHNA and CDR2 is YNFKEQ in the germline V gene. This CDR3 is CASSQDPGYRANQPQHF. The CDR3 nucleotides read TGTGCCAGCAGCCAAGACCCAGGCTACAGGGCTAATCAGCCCCAGCATTTT.

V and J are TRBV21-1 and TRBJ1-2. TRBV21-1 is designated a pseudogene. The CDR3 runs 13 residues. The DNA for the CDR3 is TGTGCCAGCAGCAAAGCAGCGGACTATGGCTACACCTTC. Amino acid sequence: CASSKAADYGYTF.

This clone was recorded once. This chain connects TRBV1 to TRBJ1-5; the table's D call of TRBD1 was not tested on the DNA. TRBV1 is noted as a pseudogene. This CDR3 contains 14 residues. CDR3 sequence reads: CTSSHDRSNQPQHF. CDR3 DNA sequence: TGCACCAGCAGCCACGACAGAAGCAATCAGCCCCAGCATTTT.

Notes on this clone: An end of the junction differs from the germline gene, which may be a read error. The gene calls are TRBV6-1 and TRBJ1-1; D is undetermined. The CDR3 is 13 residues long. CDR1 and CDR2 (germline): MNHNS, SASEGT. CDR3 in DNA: TGTGCCAGCAGGGAAGGTGGCGGCACTGAAGCTTTCTTT. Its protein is CASREGGGTEAFF.

This chain's CDR3 is CASRGGGRTEAFF. For the CDR3, the DNA is TGTGCCAGCCGTGGGGGGGGCCGGACTGAAGCTTTCTTT. The chain uses TRBV18 and TRBJ1-1; tentative D call: TRBD1 (6 bases). The CDR3 has 13 amino acids. V was clipped by 8 bases and J by 5 bases, with 15 bases between them. Germline loops: CDR1 KGHSH, CDR2 LQKENI.

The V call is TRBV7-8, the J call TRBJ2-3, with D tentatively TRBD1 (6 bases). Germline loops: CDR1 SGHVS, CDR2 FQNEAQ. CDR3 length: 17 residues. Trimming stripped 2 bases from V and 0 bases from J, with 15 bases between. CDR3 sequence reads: CASSLSAARGSTDTQYF. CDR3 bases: TGTGCCAGCAGCTTAAGCGCTGCGAGGGGGAGCACAGATACGCAGTATTTT. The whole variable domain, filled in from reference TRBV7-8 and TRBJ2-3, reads GAGVSQSPRYKVAKRGQDVALRCDPISGHVSLFWYQQALGQGPEFLTYFQNEAQLDKSGLPSDRFFAERPEGSVSTLKIQRTQQEDSAVYLCASSLSAARGSTDTQYFGPGTRLTVL.

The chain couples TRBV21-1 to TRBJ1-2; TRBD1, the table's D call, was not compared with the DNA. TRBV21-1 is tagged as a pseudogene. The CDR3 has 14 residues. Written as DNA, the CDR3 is TGTGCCAGCAGCAAACAGACAGGCACCTATGGCTACACCTTC. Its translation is CASSKQTGTYGYTF.

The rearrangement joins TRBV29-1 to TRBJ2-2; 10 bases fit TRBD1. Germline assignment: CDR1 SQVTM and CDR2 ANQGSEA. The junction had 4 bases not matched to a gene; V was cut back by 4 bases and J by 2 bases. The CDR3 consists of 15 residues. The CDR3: CSVVGTGVNTGELFF. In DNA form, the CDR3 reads TGCAGCGTTGTAGGGACAGGGGTAAACACCGGGGAGCTGTTTTTT.